Sequencing of this TCR beta chain was carried out in a study of blood T cell repertoires in COVID-19. In the study overall: Whether acute or convalescent, the COVID-19 samples came from the United States, Italy and Spain. PBMCs, B-cell-depleted T cells, or T cells provided the cDNA or gDNA that made up the material.

As processed by the authors: Amplification with reference gene primers provided the estimates of nucleated cell counts. Profiling relied on immunoSEQ multiplex PCR, and the TCRdb table lists in-frame clones only, not all of them. V and J calls plus clone size are reproduced from that table; the DNA served to infer D and trimming. The table includes around 120,000 clones, 78% detected once. Sequenced sample: peripheral blood. The TCR comes from a man between 65 and 85 years old with acute or convalescent COVID-19.

CDR3 amino acids: CASSPLYRGDSPLHF. CDR3 DNA: TGTGCCAGCTCACCACTTTACAGGGGTGATTCACCCCTCCACTTT. The chain carries TRBV18 and TRBJ1-6, with 7 nucleotides matching TRBD1. There are 15 residues in the CDR3. CDR1 KGHSH and CDR2 LQKENI come from the germline V gene. The V gene end was trimmed by 1 base and the J gene end by 8 bases; junction bases not matched to a gene: 5.